Shown below are 5 T cell receptor beta chains from a single sample sequenced in a study of CD8 T cells in ankylosing spondylitis. TCRdb passed the 5' RACE reads through MiXCR, listing each CDR3 protein once. Here the sample spans 160,000 or so distinct CDR3 sequences, roughly 10% being singletons. The sequenced sample was blood, either unsorted or a sorted T cell fraction (not recorded which). These receptors all come from a female donor with ankylosing spondylitis or in good health (not recorded which).

The chain has TRBV6-5 and TRBJ1-2; no reliable D call. The germline CDR1 and CDR2 sequences are MNHEY and SVGAGI. V lost 4 bases and J lost 4, with 16 bases in between. The CDR3 covers 15 residues. CDR3 region: CASSFNPSSTYGYTF. CDR3 sequence (DNA): TGTGCCAGCAGTTTTAACCCGTCTAGTACCTATGGCTACACCTTC.

This clonotype was counted only a few times. DNA of the CDR3: TGTGCCAGCAGCTTAGGGTCCATCACAGATACGCAGTATTTT. Its protein is CASSLGSITDTQYF. V usage is TRBV11-2 and J usage is TRBJ2-3; D unresolved. The CDR3 is 14 residues long. Germline V gene data show CDR1 as SGHAT and CDR2 as FQNNGV. Trimming took 1 base from V and 2 from J, leaving 7 bases between them.

This clonotype occurred many times. V usage is TRBV20-1 and J usage is TRBJ2-1, with 9 bases matching TRBD2. CDR3 size: 17 residues. Trimming cost V 1 base and J 4 bases; bases outside gene matches: 11. CDR1 DFQATT and CDR2 SNEGSKA come from the germline V gene (reference sequence). The CDR3 loop is CSARGRAGGHRYNEQFF. The DNA for the CDR3 is TGCAGTGCTAGAGGGAGAGCGGGAGGACACCGTTACAATGAGCAGTTCTTC.

The V call is TRBV27, the J call TRBJ2-1, with D possibly TRBD2 on 7 matching bases. Germline CDR1 reads MNHEY; CDR2 reads SMNVEV (reference sequence). The CDR3 spans 15 residues. Trimming left V 3 bases short and J 7 bases short, with 16 bases between. As DNA, the CDR3 is TGTGCCAGCAGTTTGGGGGCGGGGGTATGGAATGAGCAGTTCTTC. As protein: CASSLGAGVWNEQFF.

This sequence joins TRBV18 and TRBJ2-1; 7 positions agree with TRBD2. The CDR3 contains 16 residues. Per germline, CDR1 KGHSH and CDR2 LQKENI. Losses at the gene ends were 2 bases for V and 4 bases for J; bases not matched to a gene: 8. CDR3 sequence reads: CASSPAPAGLYNEQFF. In DNA form, the CDR3 reads TGTGCCAGCTCACCAGCCCCAGCGGGACTATACAATGAGCAGTTCTTC. The full variable domain, completed using reference TRBV18 and TRBJ2-1, is NAGVMQNPRHLVRRRGQEARLRCSPMKGHSHVYWYRQLPEEGLKFMVYLQKENIIDESGMPKERFSAEFPKEGPSILRIQQVVRGDSAAYFCASSPAPAGLYNEQFFGPGTRLTVL.